This TCR beta chain was documented in a study of CD8 T cells in Susac syndrome. Overall study context: There were six sequenced Susac syndrome patients with active disease and under 10 in remission.

Looked up from germline, CDR1 is MRHNA and CDR2 is SNTAGT. V shed 5 bases and J 4 bases; nucleotides not matched to a gene: 9. This CDR3 has 15 amino acids. When the RNA was reverse transcribed, random hexamers were used with an input of about 0.5 to 1 ug. Using its own MiXCR run on the immunoSEQ multiplex PCR reads, TCRdb lists one record per CDR3 protein. This sample has hundreds of thousands of distinct CDR3 sequences, with 94% found just once. The sample comprised CD4+ T cells from PBMCs. V is TRBV6-4 and J is TRBJ1-1; 8 bases agree with TRBD1. This clonotype was sampled from a human donor with Susac syndrome. The CDR3 nucleotides are TGTGCCAGCAGTCCATCGACAGGGGAAGGCACTGAAGCTTTCTTT. Translation: CASSPSTGEGTEAFF.